Listed here is a single T cell receptor beta chain. Its antigen is as yet unknown. Profiling relied on immunoSEQ multiplex PCR, and the TCRdb table lists in-frame clones only, not all of them. The data show thousands of clones, with about four fifths seen just once and approximately 8.7% held by the top ten. The entry originates in a study of immune evolution from preneoplasia to lung adenocarcinoma. Study-level findings and limits: Later-stage lesions appeared to have more T cells, more diversity, less clonality.

CDR1 and CDR2 from the germline V gene are SGHDT and YYEEEE. Losses at the gene ends were 2 bases for V and 1 base for J; bases not matched to a gene: 8. The CDR3 is 16 amino acids. The chain joins TRBV5-6 to TRBJ1-1, with TRBD1 matching 7 bases. The receptor comes from a person aged 65 to 85 with lung adenocarcinoma. The sample consisted of FFPE adjacent normal lung tissue. CDR3 coding DNA: TGTGCCAGCAGCTTCGCAAAGGGGGCGAGGAACACTGAAGCTTTCTTT. Its translation: CASSFAKGARNTEAFF.